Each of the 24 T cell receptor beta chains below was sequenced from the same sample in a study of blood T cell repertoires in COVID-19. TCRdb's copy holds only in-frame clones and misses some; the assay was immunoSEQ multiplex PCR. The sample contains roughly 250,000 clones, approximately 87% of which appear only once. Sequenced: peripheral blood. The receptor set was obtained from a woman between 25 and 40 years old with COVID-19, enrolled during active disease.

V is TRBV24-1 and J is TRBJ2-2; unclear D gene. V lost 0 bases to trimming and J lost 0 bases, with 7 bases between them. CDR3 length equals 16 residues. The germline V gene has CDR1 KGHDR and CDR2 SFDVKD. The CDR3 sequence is CATSDLSLSNTGELFF. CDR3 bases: TGTGCCACCAGTGATTTGAGCCTGTCGAACACCGGGGAGCTGTTTTTT.

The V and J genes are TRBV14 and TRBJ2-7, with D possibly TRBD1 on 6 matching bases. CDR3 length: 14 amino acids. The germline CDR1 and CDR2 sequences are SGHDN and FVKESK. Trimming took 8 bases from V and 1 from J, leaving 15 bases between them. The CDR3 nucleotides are TGTGCCAGCCAGGGGACGGGCCCTTCCTACGAGCAGTACTTC. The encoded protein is CASQGTGPSYEQYF.

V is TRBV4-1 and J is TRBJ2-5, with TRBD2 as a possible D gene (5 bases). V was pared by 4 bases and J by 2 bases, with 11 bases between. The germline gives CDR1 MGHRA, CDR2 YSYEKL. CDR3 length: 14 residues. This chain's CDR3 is CASSPQAAQETQYF. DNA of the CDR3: TGCGCCAGCAGCCCCCAAGCGGCTCAAGAGACCCAGTACTTC.

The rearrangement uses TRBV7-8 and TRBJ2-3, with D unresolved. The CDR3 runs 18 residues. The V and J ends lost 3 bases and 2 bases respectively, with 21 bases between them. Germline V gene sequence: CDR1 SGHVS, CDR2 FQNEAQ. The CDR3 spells CASSFPGSSEFFTDTQYF. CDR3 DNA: TGTGCCAGCAGCTTCCCTGGGTCTAGTGAGTTTTTCACAGATACGCAGTATTTT. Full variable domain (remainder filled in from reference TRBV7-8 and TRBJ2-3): GAGVSQSPRYKVAKRGQDVALRCDPISGHVSLFWYQQALGQGPEFLTYFQNEAQLDKSGLPSDRFFAERPEGSVSTLKIQRTQQEDSAVYLCASSFPGSSEFFTDTQYFGPGTRLTVL.

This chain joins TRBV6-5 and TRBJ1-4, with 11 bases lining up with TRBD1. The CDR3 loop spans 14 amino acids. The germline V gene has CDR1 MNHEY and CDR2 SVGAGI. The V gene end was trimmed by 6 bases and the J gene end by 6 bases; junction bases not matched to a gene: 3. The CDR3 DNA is TGTGCCAGCAGGGGACAGGGGGATTATGAAAAACTGTTTTTT. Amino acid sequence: CASRGQGDYEKLFF.

The CDR3 DNA follows: TGTGCCAGCAGCTCCATTGGGCGGGGGGGCCGAGAGACCCAGTACTTC. Translated, it gives CASSSIGRGGRETQYF. This chain joins TRBV13 and TRBJ2-5; TRBD2 agrees at 9 bases. This CDR3 spans 16 amino acids. CDR1 is PRHDT and CDR2 is FYEKMQ in the germline V gene (reference sequence). J was trimmed by 4 bases and V by 4 bases; bases with no gene match: 10.

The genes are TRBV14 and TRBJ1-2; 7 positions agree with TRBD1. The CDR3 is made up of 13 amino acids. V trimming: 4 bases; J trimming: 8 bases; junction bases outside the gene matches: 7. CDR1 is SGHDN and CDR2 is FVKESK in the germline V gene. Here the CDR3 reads CASSPDRRLGYTF. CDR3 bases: TGTGCCAGCAGCCCGGACAGGAGACTCGGCTACACCTTC.

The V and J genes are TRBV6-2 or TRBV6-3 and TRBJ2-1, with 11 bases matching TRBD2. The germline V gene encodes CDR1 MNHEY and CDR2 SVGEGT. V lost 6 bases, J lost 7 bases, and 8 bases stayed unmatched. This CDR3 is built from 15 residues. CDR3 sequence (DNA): TGTGCCAGCAGCCGCCCTAGCGGGGGGAGGAATGAGCAGTTCTTC. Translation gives CASSRPSGGRNEQFF.

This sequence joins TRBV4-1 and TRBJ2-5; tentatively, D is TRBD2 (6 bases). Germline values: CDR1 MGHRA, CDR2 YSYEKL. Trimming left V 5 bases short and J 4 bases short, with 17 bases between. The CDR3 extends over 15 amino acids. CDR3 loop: CASSTRESEGETQYF. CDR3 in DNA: TGCGCCAGCAGCACCCGGGAGTCCGAGGGAGAGACCCAGTACTTC.

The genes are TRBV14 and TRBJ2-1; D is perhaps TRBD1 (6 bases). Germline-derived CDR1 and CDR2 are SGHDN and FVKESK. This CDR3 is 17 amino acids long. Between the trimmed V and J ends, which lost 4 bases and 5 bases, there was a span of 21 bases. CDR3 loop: CASSPFVGLGADNEQFF. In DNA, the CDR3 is TGTGCCAGCAGCCCCTTCGTCGGCTTGGGGGCCGACAATGAGCAGTTCTTC.

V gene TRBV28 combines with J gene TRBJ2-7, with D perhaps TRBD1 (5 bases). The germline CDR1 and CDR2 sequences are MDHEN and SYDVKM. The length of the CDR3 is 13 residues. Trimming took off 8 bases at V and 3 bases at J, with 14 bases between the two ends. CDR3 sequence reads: CASPPERGYEQYF. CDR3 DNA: TGTGCCAGCCCCCCTGAAAGGGGCTACGAGCAGTACTTC.

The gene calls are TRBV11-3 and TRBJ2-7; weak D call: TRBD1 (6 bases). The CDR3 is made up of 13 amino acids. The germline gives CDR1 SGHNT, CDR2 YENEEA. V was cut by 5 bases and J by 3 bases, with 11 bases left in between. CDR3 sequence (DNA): TGTGCCAGCAGCCAACAAGGGGGCTACGAGCAGTACTTC. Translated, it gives CASSQQGGYEQYF. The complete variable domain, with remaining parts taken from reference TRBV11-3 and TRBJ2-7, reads EAGVVQSPRYKIIEKKQPVAFWCNPISGHNTLYWYLQNLGQGPELLIRYENEEAVDDSQLPKDRFSAERLKGVDSTLKIQPAELGDSAVYLCASSQQGGYEQYFGPGTRLTVT.

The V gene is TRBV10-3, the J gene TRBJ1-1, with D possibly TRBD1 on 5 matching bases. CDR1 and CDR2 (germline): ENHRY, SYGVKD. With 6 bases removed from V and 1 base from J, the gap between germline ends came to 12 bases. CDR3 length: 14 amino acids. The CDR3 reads CAIRGGRENTEAFF. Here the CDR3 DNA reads TGTGCCATCAGGGGGGGGAGGGAGAACACTGAAGCTTTCTTT.

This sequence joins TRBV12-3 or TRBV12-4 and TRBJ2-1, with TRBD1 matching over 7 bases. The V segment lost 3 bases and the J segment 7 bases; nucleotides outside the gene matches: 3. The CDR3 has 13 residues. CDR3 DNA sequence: TGTGCCAGCAGTTTGGCCAGGGGGAATGAGCAGTTCTTC. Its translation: CASSLARGNEQFF.

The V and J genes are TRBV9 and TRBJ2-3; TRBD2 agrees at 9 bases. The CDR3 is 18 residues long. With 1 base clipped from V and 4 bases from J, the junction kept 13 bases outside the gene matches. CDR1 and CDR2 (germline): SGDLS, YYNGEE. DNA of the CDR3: TGTGCCAGCAGCGTATCGGGCCTTAGCGGGGGTTGGGCAGATACGCAGTATTTT. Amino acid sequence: CASSVSGLSGGWADTQYF.

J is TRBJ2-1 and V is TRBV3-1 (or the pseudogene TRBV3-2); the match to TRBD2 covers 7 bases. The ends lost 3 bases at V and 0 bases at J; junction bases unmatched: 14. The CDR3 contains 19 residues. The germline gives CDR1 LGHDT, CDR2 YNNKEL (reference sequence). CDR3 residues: CASSHASRGLPISYNEQFF. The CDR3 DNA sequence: TGTGCCAGCAGCCACGCTAGCCGGGGACTACCAATCTCCTACAATGAGCAGTTCTTC.

CDR3 sequence reads: CATGQRGGQFF. As DNA, the CDR3 is TGTGCCACCGGCCAGCGGGGGGGCCAGTTCTTC. The chain joins TRBV12-3 or TRBV12-4 to TRBJ2-1, with 10 bases lining up with TRBD2. V trimming: 10 bases; J trimming: 13 bases; junction bases outside the gene matches: 7. The CDR3 runs 11 residues.

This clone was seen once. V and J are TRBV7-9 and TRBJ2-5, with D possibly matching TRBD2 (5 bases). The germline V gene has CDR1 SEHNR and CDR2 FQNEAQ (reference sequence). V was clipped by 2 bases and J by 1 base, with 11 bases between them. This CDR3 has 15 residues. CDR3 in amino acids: CASSLSGVGQETQYF. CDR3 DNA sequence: TGTGCCAGCAGCTTATCCGGGGTTGGCCAAGAGACCCAGTACTTC.

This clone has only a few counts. The CDR3 here is CSVGVQGRTQYF. In DNA form, the CDR3 reads TGCAGCGTTGGGGTCCAGGGGAGAACCCAGTACTTC. The chain couples TRBV29-1 to TRBJ2-5; D might be TRBD1 (6 bases). The V gene lost 4 bases and the J gene lost 8 bases, with 14 bases spanning the gap. Germline loops: CDR1 SQVTM, CDR2 ANQGSEA. This CDR3 comprises 12 residues.

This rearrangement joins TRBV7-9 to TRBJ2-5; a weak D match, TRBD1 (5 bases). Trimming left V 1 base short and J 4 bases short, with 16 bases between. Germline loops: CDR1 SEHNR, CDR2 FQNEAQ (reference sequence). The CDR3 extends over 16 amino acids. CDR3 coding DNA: TGTGCCAGCAGCTTAGGACAGTCCGGAACTCTAGAGACCCAGTACTTC. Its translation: CASSLGQSGTLETQYF.

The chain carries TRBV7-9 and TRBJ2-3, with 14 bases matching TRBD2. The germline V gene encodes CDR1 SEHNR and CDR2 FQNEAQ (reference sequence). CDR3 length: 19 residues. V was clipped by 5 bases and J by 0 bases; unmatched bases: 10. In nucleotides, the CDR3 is TGTGCCAGCAGCCCTAGGCCGGGACTAGCGGGGGCCAGCACAGATACGCAGTATTTT. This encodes CASSPRPGLAGASTDTQYF.

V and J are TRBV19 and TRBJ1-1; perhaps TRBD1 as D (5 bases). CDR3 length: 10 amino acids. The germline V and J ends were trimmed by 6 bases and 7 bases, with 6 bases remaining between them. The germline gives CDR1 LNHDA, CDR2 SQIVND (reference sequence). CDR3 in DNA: TGTGCCAGTAGGGACAATGAAGCTTTCTTT. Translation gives CASRDNEAFF.

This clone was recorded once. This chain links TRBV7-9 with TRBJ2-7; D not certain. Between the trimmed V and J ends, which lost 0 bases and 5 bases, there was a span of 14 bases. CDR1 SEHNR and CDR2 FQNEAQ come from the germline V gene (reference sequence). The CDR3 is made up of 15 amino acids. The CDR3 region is CASSLARFGKNEQYF. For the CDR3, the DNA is TGTGCCAGCAGCTTAGCCCGCTTTGGCAAGAACGAGCAGTACTTC.

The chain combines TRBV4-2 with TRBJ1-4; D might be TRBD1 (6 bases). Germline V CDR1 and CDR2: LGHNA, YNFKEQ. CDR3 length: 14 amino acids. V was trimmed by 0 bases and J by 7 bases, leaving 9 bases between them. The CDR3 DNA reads TGTGCCAGCAGCCAAGAAGCACAGGGTGAAAAACTGTTTTTT. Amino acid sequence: CASSQEAQGEKLFF.